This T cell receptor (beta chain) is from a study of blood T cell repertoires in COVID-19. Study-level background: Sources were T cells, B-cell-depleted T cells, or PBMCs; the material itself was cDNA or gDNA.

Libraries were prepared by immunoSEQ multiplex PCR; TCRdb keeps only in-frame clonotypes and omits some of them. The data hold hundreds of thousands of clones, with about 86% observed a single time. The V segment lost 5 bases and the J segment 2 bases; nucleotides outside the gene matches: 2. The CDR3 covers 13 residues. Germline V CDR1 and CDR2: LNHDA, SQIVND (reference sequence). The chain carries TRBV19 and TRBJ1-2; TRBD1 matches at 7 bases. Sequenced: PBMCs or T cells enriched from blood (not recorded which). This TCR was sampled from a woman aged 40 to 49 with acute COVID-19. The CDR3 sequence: CASSSGGNYGYTF. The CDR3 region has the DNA TGTGCCAGTAGTTCAGGGGGGAACTATGGCTACACCTTC. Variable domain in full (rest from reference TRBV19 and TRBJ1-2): DGGITQSPKYLFRKEGQNVTLSCEQNLNHDAMYWYRQDPGQGLRLIYYSQIVNDFQKGDIAEGYSVSREKKESFPLTVTSAQKNPTAFYLCASSSGGNYGYTFGSGTRLTVV.